These 8 T cell receptor beta chains came from one sample sequenced in a study of CD8 T cells in Susac syndrome. Random hexamers were used to reverse transcribe about 0.5 to 1 ug of RNA. TCRdb redid the calling of the immunoSEQ multiplex PCR reads with MiXCR, one entry per CDR3 protein. The table records just over 150,000 distinct CDR3 sequences, roughly 95% of them present only once. The sequencing sample was made of CD8+ T cells from PBMCs. The receptors were sampled from a human donor with multiple sclerosis.

Notes on this clonotype: At one end the junction does not follow the germline gene, possibly because of a read error. The chain joins TRBV7-7 to TRBJ2-2, with D perhaps matching TRBD2 (6 bases). The germline gives CDR1 SSHAT, CDR2 FNYEAQ (reference sequence). The CDR3 has 16 residues. Written as DNA, the CDR3 is TGTGCTAGCAGCTTGGAGGGACTGCCGAACACCGGGGAGCTGTTTTTT. Translated, it gives CASSLEGLPNTGELFF.

The CDR3 protein is CSDGTGGDSYTF. The CDR3 nucleotides are TGCAGCGACGGGACAGGGGGTGATAGCTACACCTTC. The chain carries TRBV29-1 and TRBJ1-2; 11 nucleotides agree with TRBD1. V lost 7 bases, J lost 9 bases, and 7 bases stayed unmatched. The V gene's germline CDR1 is SQVTM and CDR2 ANQGSEA. The CDR3 sequence is 12 residues long.

The chain joins TRBV23-1 to TRBJ1-2; D is perhaps TRBD1 (5 bases). TRBV23-1 is given ORF status, its function remaining uncertain. The CDR3 runs 13 residues. V lost 0 bases, J lost 6 bases, and 8 bases lay in between. In DNA, the CDR3 is TGCGCCAGCAGTCAATCGGGGGTACATGGCTACACCTTC. It specifies CASSQSGVHGYTF.

The V call is TRBV9, the J call TRBJ1-1; D may be TRBD1 (6 bases). With 0 bases removed from V and 3 bases from J, the gap between germline ends came to 9 bases. This CDR3 contains 14 residues. CDR1 SGDLS and CDR2 YYNGEE come from the germline V gene. The CDR3 protein is CASSVEGEDTEAFF. CDR3 DNA sequence: TGTGCCAGCAGCGTAGAGGGGGAAGACACTGAAGCTTTCTTT.

The gene calls are TRBV30 and TRBJ1-1; D gene uncertain. Per germline, CDR1 GTSNPN and CDR2 SVGIG (reference sequence). Trimming removed 8 bases from V and 6 bases from J, with 13 bases in between. The CDR3 is 11 residues long. As DNA, the CDR3 is TGTGCCCAGCAGGTTACGGCTGAAGCTTTCTTT. This sequence encodes CAQQVTAEAFF.

V gene TRBV30 combines with J gene TRBJ1-5, with a weak D call TRBD1 (6 bases). CDR3 size: 12 residues. Trimming took off 5 bases at V and 7 bases at J, with 12 bases between the two ends. CDR1 is GTSNPN and CDR2 is SVGIG in the germline V gene (reference sequence). This CDR3 is CAWCRGGQPQHF. The CDR3, as DNA: TGTGCCTGGTGCAGGGGAGGCCAGCCCCAGCATTTT.

This chain links TRBV27 with TRBJ2-1; D is perhaps TRBD2 (5 bases). The CDR3 length is 14 residues. V was clipped by 0 bases and J by 9 bases, with 12 bases between them. Germline V CDR1 and CDR2: MNHEY, SMNVEV (reference sequence). CDR3 in amino acids: CASSLSPTRVEQFF. Here the CDR3 DNA reads TGTGCCAGCAGTTTATCCCCTACTAGAGTTGAGCAGTTCTTC.

The chain is built from TRBV27 and TRBJ1-2, with 11 bases lining up with TRBD1. In germline, CDR1 is MNHEY, CDR2 SMNVEV (reference sequence). V gave up 3 bases and J gave up 8 bases; unmatched junction bases: 5. This CDR3 comprises 14 residues. For the CDR3, the DNA is TGTGCCAGCAGTTTCGGACAGGGGGCGGCCGGCTACACCTTC. Translation gives CASSFGQGAAGYTF.